A selection of T cell receptor beta chains follows, all from one sample in a study of T-cell reconstitution after alpha-beta-depleted transplantation in children. TCRdb used MiXCR to reprocess the PCR reads, holding one entry per CDR3 protein. This table has a few hundred thousand distinct CDR3 sequences, roughly 11% appearing once. The sample here was peripheral blood, taken 180 days after TCRalphabeta/CD19-depleted stem cell transplant. The receptors come from a male patient aged 2 to 10 who had a stem cell transplant for chronic granulomatous disease, so the T cells may come from the graft donor. Both conserved end residues are part of each CDR3. The D gene is left open where the match is weak.

d_gene,j_gene,v_gene,CDR3aa
TRBD1,TRBJ1-1,TRBV29-1,CSVAVPGQGMNTEAFF
TRBD1,TRBJ2-1,TRBV6-2/TRBV6-3,CASSPPTGGEQFF
.,TRBJ2-2,TRBV12-3/TRBV12-4,CASSYAGTGELFF
.,TRBJ2-2,TRBV7-2,CASSLGSLGGSPTGELFF
.,TRBJ2-3,TRBV28,CASNARGMGTDTQYF
TRBD2,TRBJ2-3,TRBV10-1,CASSETSGITDTQYF
.,TRBJ2-6,TRBV29-1,CSVQLAGGSGANVLTF
.,TRBJ2-2,TRBV11-2,CASSLEGARNTGELFF
.,TRBJ2-3,TRBV5-4,CASSPGGPRSHTQYF
.,TRBJ2-3,TRBV6-1,CASDVGRGTDTQYF
.,TRBJ2-2,TRBV15,CATSSGRPGELFF
TRBD2,TRBJ2-1,TRBV20-1,CSARDLSTSGRDEQFF
.,TRBJ1-1,TRBV24-1,CATQDPNTEAFF
.,TRBJ1-5,TRBV6-1,CATLPGGSSNQPQHF
TRBD2,TRBJ2-7,TRBV11-2,CASSIGLAGFYEQYF
.,TRBJ2-7,TRBV20-1,CSARDLDKGSYEQYF
TRBD2,TRBJ2-7,TRBV9,CASSVAITSGEHEQYF
TRBD1,TRBJ2-7,TRBV5-5,CASSRLWDRGMGEQYF
TRBD1,TRBJ2-5,TRBV7-2,CASSRNRGRETQYF
TRBD1,TRBJ2-1,TRBV6-6,CASSSPRDRGRNEQFF
TRBD1,TRBJ1-2,TRBV24-1,CATSASRTGGGNYGYTF
.,TRBJ2-7,TRBV15,CATSPFRGGQNEQYF
TRBD1,TRBJ1-2,TRBV7-9,CASSFQSPSGGDGYTF
.,TRBJ1-1,TRBV7-8,CASSFSQGNTEAFF
.,TRBJ1-2,TRBV29-1,CSVASNYGYTF
TRBD1,TRBJ2-3,TRBV20-1,CSAAGQGNTDTQYF
.,TRBJ2-5,TRBV7-2,CASRPSGDLQETQYF
TRBD1,TRBJ2-1,TRBV7-2,CASSPVWDRDVNEQFF
TRBD2,TRBJ2-1,TRBV7-3,CASRLPGLASNEQFF
.,TRBJ2-5,TRBV5-1,CASKTSSGETQYF
.,TRBJ2-7,TRBV5-4,CASSLGGAGEQYF
TRBD1,TRBJ1-5,TRBV10-3,CAISEFDRGTDSNQPQHF
.,TRBJ2-5,TRBV12-3/TRBV12-4,CASSPLDGGRETQYF
.,TRBJ2-7,TRBV13,CASSHTQGISYEQYF
.,TRBJ2-1,TRBV28,CASSFGHGVSSYNEQFF
.,TRBJ2-6,TRBV7-9,CASSLVSGSSGANVLTF
TRBD1,TRBJ1-6,TRBV11-1,CASSLETGGRTRYNSPLHF
TRBD2,TRBJ2-7,TRBV20-1,CSAATSGYYEQYF
.,TRBJ2-5,TRBV29-1,CSVLYTAETQYF
.,TRBJ2-7,TRBV29-1,CSVEVSFSYEQYF
.,TRBJ1-2,TRBV4-3,CASSQSRGFDGYTF
TRBD1,TRBJ2-1,TRBV7-6,CASSLGQGSPSSYNEQFF
.,TRBJ2-1,TRBV19,CASSIVFWSGPSPYNEQFF
.,TRBJ2-1,TRBV20-1,CSARYINEQFF
.,TRBJ2-2,TRBV18,CASSPGQWGQPTGELFF
.,TRBJ1-5,TRBV28,CDSSFVSQIPRHF
.,TRBJ1-1,TRBV29-1,CSVETNTEAFF
.,TRBJ2-4,TRBV7-3,CASSAIGRGIQYF
.,TRBJ1-5,TRBV27,CASSLSRTGQPQHF
TRBD2,TRBJ2-1,TRBV11-2,CASSSLTSGTYNEQFF
.,TRBJ2-3,TRBV12-3/TRBV12-4,CASRTGHLADTQYF
.,TRBJ2-7,TRBV29-1,CSVELDREYEQYF
.,TRBJ1-1,TRBV13,CASSLESSTEAFF
.,TRBJ2-5,TRBV20-1,CSARDRASQETQYF
.,TRBJ2-1,TRBV3-1,CASSQINEQFF
.,TRBJ2-6,TRBV6-5,CASSYPSRFSGANVLTF
.,TRBJ1-1,TRBV5-1,CASSSERNTEAFF
TRBD1,TRBJ1-2,TRBV2,CASSEGQGYGYTF